This T cell receptor (beta chain) came from a study of vaccination and CD4 T cells after COVID-19. Stated treatment: roughly 10-day PBMC culture with coronavirus spike peptide pools or control peptides (ViraFEST assay). Antigen-specific T cells were expanded with peptide pools by ViraFEST, and TCRs were then sequenced. Germline V gene lookup returns CDR1 MRHNA and CDR2 SNTAGT. The CDR3 loop spans 13 amino acids. The V and J ends lost 6 bases and 6 bases, in that order; junction bases with no gene match: 6. The sample holds a few counts of this clonotype. No antigen is known for it. Sequencing of DNA taken from cultured CD4+ T cells relied on the Oncomine TCR Beta short-read assay. TCRdb re-analysed the PCR reads in MiXCR, keeping a single row per CDR3 protein. Of approximately 4,200 distinct CDR3 sequences in the sample, about 20% were seen once.

The rearrangement uses TRBV6-4 and TRBJ2-3; 7 nucleotides line up with TRBD2. The sequence was collected from a human donor who had recovered from COVID-19. Material for sequencing was CD4+ T cells from blood, cultured in vitro. The CDR3 sequence is CASSDGLGDTQYF. CDR3 bases: TGTGCCAGCAGCGACGGACTAGGGGATACGCAGTATTTT.